The 19 T cell receptor beta chains given below trace back to one sample, sequenced in a study of CD8 T cells in Susac syndrome (dated by TCRdb to between 2017 and 2020). The method behind the library was the immunoSEQ multiplex PCR assay. RNA was extracted using the RNeasy kit, and roughly 0.5 to 1 microgram was reverse transcribed with random hexamers. TCRdb's own reprocessing of the public reads used fastp at Q25 and MiXCR and kept productive beta chains. Every distinct CDR3 protein forms one entry, paired with its most common genes and DNA. The table for this sample lists 80,000 to 90,000 distinct CDR3 sequences; about 93% of them were counted only once. Around 0.3% of the sample comes from the top ten. Source material: CD8+ T cells from PBMCs. These receptors originate from a human donor in good health.

V is TRBV6-5 and J is TRBJ1-4, with D uncertain. With 3 bases removed from V and 0 bases from J, the gap between germline ends came to 11 bases. The V gene's germline CDR1 is MNHEY and CDR2 SVGAGI. There are 16 residues in the CDR3. CDR3 sequence: CASSYSGFATNEKLFF. The CDR3 coding sequence is TGTGCCAGCAGTTATTCCGGGTTTGCAACTAATGAAAAACTGTTTTTT.

This clonotype was picked up one time. The rearrangement uses TRBV20-1 and TRBJ1-1, with D unclear. The CDR3 is 14 amino acids. Germline CDR1 and CDR2: DFQATT and SNEGSKA (reference sequence). V was pared by 0 bases and J by 0 bases, with 8 bases between. The CDR3 reads CSARDWGLNTEAFF. CDR3 nucleotides: TGCAGTGCTAGAGATTGGGGTCTGAACACTGAAGCTTTCTTT.

The V call is TRBV20-1, the J call TRBJ2-7; the match to TRBD2 covers 9 bases. Germline CDR1 reads DFQATT; CDR2 reads SNEGSKA (reference sequence). CDR3 size: 14 residues. The V and J ends lost 1 base and 9 bases, in that order; junction bases with no gene match: 10. Here the CDR3 reads CSARAGLAEEGQYF. CDR3 nucleotide sequence: TGCAGTGCTAGAGCGGGACTAGCTGAGGAGGGGCAGTACTTC.

This clonotype has just a few counts. V is TRBV27 and J is TRBJ1-1, with unresolved D. This CDR3 comprises 13 residues. Germline-derived CDR1 and CDR2 are MNHEY and SMNVEV (reference sequence). V was cut by 4 bases and J by 0 bases, with 6 bases left in between. The CDR3: CASSWGLNTEAFF. In DNA form, the CDR3 reads TGTGCCAGCAGTTGGGGATTGAACACTGAAGCTTTCTTT.

The gene calls are TRBV5-4 and TRBJ2-7; tentative D call: TRBD2 (6 bases). The germline V gene encodes CDR1 SGHNT and CDR2 YYREEE (reference sequence). Deletions cut 4 bases from V and 3 bases from J, with 17 bases between. The CDR3 length is 15 residues. The CDR3 nucleotides are TGTGCCAGCAGCGGGGAGGTGGGGAAGGTCTACGAGCAGTACTTC. It encodes CASSGEVGKVYEQYF. Using reference TRBV5-4 and TRBJ2-7 for the parts outside the CDR3, the full variable domain is ETGVTQSPTHLIKTRGQQVTLRCSSQSGHNTVSWYQQALGQGPQFIFQYYREEENGRGNFPPRFSGLQFPNYSSELNVNALELDDSALYLCASSGEVGKVYEQYFGPGTRLTVT.

This CDR3 reads CASSPDRDSRNYGYTF. The CDR3 DNA follows: TGTGCCAGCTCACCGGACCGGGACTCCCGTAACTATGGCTACACCTTC. The rearrangement uses TRBV18 and TRBJ1-2, with TRBD1 as a possible D gene (5 bases). This CDR3 spans 16 amino acids. The germline V gene encodes CDR1 KGHSH and CDR2 LQKENI. V was cut by 3 bases and J by 1 base, with 15 bases left in between.

The chain joins TRBV6-1 to TRBJ2-3, with D tentatively TRBD1 or TRBD2 (5 bases each). V was clipped by 0 bases and J by 0 bases, with 13 bases between them. Germline-derived CDR1 and CDR2 are MNHNS and SASEGT. This CDR3 contains 17 residues. CDR3 sequence reads: CASSEAGVGTSTDTQYF. For the CDR3, the DNA is TGTGCCAGCAGTGAAGCGGGGGTGGGGACGAGCACAGATACGCAGTATTTT.

The V call is TRBV29-1, the J call TRBJ1-2, with D hard to call. The V end was cut by 5 bases, the J end by 4 bases, with 14 bases between. CDR3 length: 13 residues. Germline V CDR1 and CDR2: SQVTM, ANQGSEA. The CDR3: CSVWSLGFYGYTF. The CDR3 DNA is TGCAGCGTTTGGTCGTTGGGATTCTATGGCTACACCTTC.

This chain joins TRBV19 and TRBJ2-5; D call uncertain. Germline lookup yields CDR1 LNHDA and CDR2 SQIVND (reference sequence). V gave up 3 bases and J gave up 4 bases, with 15 bases separating them. This CDR3 comprises 15 residues. Written as DNA, the CDR3 is TGTGCCAGTAGTATGAGTGGCGGCGACGGAGAGACCCAGTACTTC. It translates to CASSMSGGDGETQYF.

V is TRBV5-1 and J is TRBJ1-1, with D possibly TRBD1 on 6 matching bases. CDR3 size: 15 residues. Germline assignment: CDR1 SGHRS and CDR2 YFSETQ. V was pared by 7 bases and J by 5 bases, with 21 bases between. CDR3: CASRNYRAGGTEAFF. CDR3 in DNA: TGCGCCAGCCGGAATTACAGGGCCGGGGGGACTGAAGCTTTCTTT.

The rearrangement joins TRBV6-6 to TRBJ2-3, with no clear D. CDR1 is MNHNY and CDR2 is SVGAGI in the germline V gene (reference sequence). The CDR3 loop spans 13 amino acids. V was trimmed by 2 bases and J by 2 bases, leaving 5 bases between them. CDR3: CASSYGSTDTQYF. The CDR3 DNA reads TGTGCCAGCAGTTACGGCTCCACAGATACGCAGTATTTT.

This clonotype was recorded once. The rearrangement links TRBV6-4 to TRBJ1-2; no clear D gene. The CDR3 consists of 14 residues. Germline assignment: CDR1 MRHNA and CDR2 SNTAGT. Trimming left V 2 bases short and J 4 bases short, with 11 bases between. The CDR3 DNA follows: TGTGCCAGCAGTGACCTGGGGAGAGGCTATGGCTACACCTTC. It codes for CASSDLGRGYGYTF.

The chain employs TRBV6-1 and TRBJ1-5; D is uncertain. Germline V gene sequence: CDR1 MNHNS, CDR2 SASEGT. The V end lost 2 bases, the J end lost 4 bases, and 12 bases lay between the germline ends. The CDR3 sequence is 15 residues long. CDR3 DNA: TGTGCCAGCAGTGAATTGGGCCGTGGGAATCAGCCCCAGCATTTT. Translated: CASSELGRGNQPQHF.

The chain carries TRBV10-3 and TRBJ1-4, with a weak D call TRBD1 (5 bases). CDR1 is ENHRY, CDR2 SYGVKD, per germline. With 3 bases removed from V and 3 bases from J, the gap between germline ends came to 11 bases. This CDR3 region has 15 residues. CDR3 sequence reads: CAISDPGTANEKLFF. The CDR3 nucleotides are TGTGCCATCAGTGACCCAGGGACGGCTAATGAAAAACTGTTTTTT.

This chain connects TRBV19 to TRBJ2-5, with D tentatively TRBD1 (6 bases). CDR1 is LNHDA, CDR2 SQIVND, per germline (reference sequence). V lost 3 bases to trimming and J lost 7 bases, with 9 bases between them. The CDR3 has 12 residues. The CDR3 sequence: CASSMGAGTQYF. Here the CDR3 DNA reads TGTGCCAGTAGTATGGGGGCGGGGACCCAGTACTTC.

This clonotype was seen a single time. The chain joins TRBV6-5 to TRBJ2-5; 9 bases align to TRBD2. Germline trimming cut 8 bases from V and 5 bases from J; bases unmatched to any gene: 9. This CDR3 has 14 amino acids. Germline V lookup: CDR1 MNHEY, CDR2 SVGAGI. Written as DNA, the CDR3 is TGTGCCAGCGGGGGCGGGGGGGCGATGGAGACCCAGTACTTC. Translated: CASGGGGAMETQYF.

V usage is TRBV9 and J usage is TRBJ1-1, with D unclear. CDR3 size: 14 residues. The germline V and J ends were trimmed by 0 bases and 1 base, with 7 bases remaining between them. Germline CDR1 SGDLS, CDR2 YYNGEE. The CDR3 DNA reads as TGTGCCAGCAGCGTAGCTTCGAAGAACACTGAAGCTTTCTTT. This gives the protein CASSVASKNTEAFF.

This chain links TRBV29-1 with TRBJ1-1; D unresolved. CDR3 length: 12 amino acids. Germline loops: CDR1 SQVTM, CDR2 ANQGSEA. The V gene lost 4 bases and the J gene lost 4 bases, with 10 bases spanning the gap. CDR3 loop: CSVVGGGTEAFF. The CDR3 nucleotides are TGCAGCGTTGTCGGAGGAGGCACTGAAGCTTTCTTT.

This chain joins TRBV11-2 and TRBJ2-1; no clear D gene. The CDR3 spans 15 residues. The germline V gene encodes CDR1 SGHAT and CDR2 FQNNGV. Trimming stripped 1 base from V and 4 bases from J, with 11 bases between. The CDR3 reads CASSLATVGYNEQFF. DNA of the CDR3: TGTGCCAGCAGCTTAGCAACAGTCGGGTACAATGAGCAGTTCTTC.